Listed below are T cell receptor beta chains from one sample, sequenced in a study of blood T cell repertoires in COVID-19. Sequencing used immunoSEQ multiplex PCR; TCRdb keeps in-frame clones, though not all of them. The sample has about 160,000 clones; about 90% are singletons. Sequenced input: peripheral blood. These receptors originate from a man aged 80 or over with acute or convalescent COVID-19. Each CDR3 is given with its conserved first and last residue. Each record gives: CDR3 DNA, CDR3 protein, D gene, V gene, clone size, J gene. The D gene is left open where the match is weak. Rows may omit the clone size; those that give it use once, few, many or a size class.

cdr3_nt: TGTGCCAGCAGTTTGACAGGGGATGGCTACACCTTC
cdr3_aa: CASSLTGDGYTF
d_call: TRBD1
v_call: TRBV6-6
clone_size: -
j_call: TRBJ1-2

cdr3_nt: TGTGCCAGCAGTGAAGGAAGGGGTTTTGATACGCAGTATTTT
cdr3_aa: CASSEGRGFDTQYF
d_call: -
v_call: TRBV2
clone_size: once
j_call: TRBJ2-3

cdr3_nt: TGCGCCAGCAGCTTACAGGGAAGCTCCTACAATGAGCAGTTCTTC
cdr3_aa: CASSLQGSSYNEQFF
d_call: -
v_call: TRBV5-1
clone_size: -
j_call: TRBJ2-1

cdr3_nt: TGTGCCTGGAGTGTACGGGACTCCGATGGCTACACCTTC
cdr3_aa: CAWSVRDSDGYTF
d_call: -
v_call: TRBV30
clone_size: -
j_call: TRBJ1-2

cdr3_nt: TGTGCCAGCAGCCTTGGGGGCGGCGAGCAGTACTTC
cdr3_aa: CASSLGGGEQYF
d_call: -
v_call: TRBV7-2
clone_size: -
j_call: TRBJ2-7

cdr3_nt: TGTGCCAGCAGCTTAGAATCCGGCAGGGTCACCTATGGCTACACCTTC
cdr3_aa: CASSLESGRVTYGYTF
d_call: -
v_call: TRBV11-2
clone_size: -
j_call: TRBJ1-2

cdr3_nt: TGTGCCAGCTCACCCCTGGACAGGGAAAATTCACCCCTCCACTTT
cdr3_aa: CASSPLDRENSPLHF
d_call: TRBD1
v_call: TRBV18
clone_size: -
j_call: TRBJ1-6

cdr3_nt: TGTGCCAGCAGTTCACAGGGATCCGGGAATCAGCCCCAGCATTTT
cdr3_aa: CASSSQGSGNQPQHF
d_call: -
v_call: TRBV2
clone_size: -
j_call: TRBJ1-5

cdr3_nt: TGTGCCAGCAGCTTGGGAACCAGACAGGCCGAGGATACGCAGTATTTT
cdr3_aa: CASSLGTRQAEDTQYF
d_call: -
v_call: TRBV5-6
clone_size: -
j_call: TRBJ2-3

cdr3_nt: TGTGCCAGCTCACCGGGGGGATCCGGGGCCAACGTCCTGACTTTC
cdr3_aa: CASSPGGSGANVLTF
d_call: -
v_call: TRBV18
clone_size: -
j_call: TRBJ2-6

cdr3_nt: TGTGCCAGTAGTATAGTCTCCCTAGCGGGTGGAAATGAGCAGTTCTTC
cdr3_aa: CASSIVSLAGGNEQFF
d_call: TRBD2
v_call: TRBV19
clone_size: -
j_call: TRBJ2-1

cdr3_nt: TGTGCCAGCAGCTCGGGGGGCGTCACAGATACGCAGTATTTT
cdr3_aa: CASSSGGVTDTQYF
d_call: -
v_call: TRBV7-6
clone_size: -
j_call: TRBJ2-3

cdr3_nt: TGTGCCACCCGACAGGGACCCTTGAACTATGGCTACACCTTC
cdr3_aa: CATRQGPLNYGYTF
d_call: TRBD1
v_call: TRBV6-5
clone_size: once
j_call: TRBJ1-2

cdr3_nt: TGTGCCAGCAGCTTAACCGGGAGGAACCAAGAGACCCAGTACTTC
cdr3_aa: CASSLTGRNQETQYF
d_call: TRBD2
v_call: TRBV7-3
clone_size: -
j_call: TRBJ2-5

cdr3_nt: TGTGCCAGCAGTGTCCTAAGGAGCCAAGAGACCCAGTACTTC
cdr3_aa: CASSVLRSQETQYF
d_call: -
v_call: TRBV6-2/TRBV6-3
clone_size: -
j_call: TRBJ2-5

cdr3_nt: TGCGCCAGCGGACCCGGGACAGTCACCGGGGAGCTGTTTTTT
cdr3_aa: CASGPGTVTGELFF
d_call: TRBD1
v_call: TRBV10-1
clone_size: few
j_call: TRBJ2-2

cdr3_nt: TGCGCCAGCAGCCAGCAGGGGCAGTACACAGATACGCAGTATTTT
cdr3_aa: CASSQQGQYTDTQYF
d_call: -
v_call: TRBV4-1
clone_size: -
j_call: TRBJ2-3

cdr3_nt: TGTGCCAGCAGTTTAGGGACAGGGAGGGGCTATGGCTACACCTTC
cdr3_aa: CASSLGTGRGYGYTF
d_call: TRBD1
v_call: TRBV28
clone_size: -
j_call: TRBJ1-2

cdr3_nt: TGTGCCAGCGGGTCGACAGGGGCTGCCACTGAAGCTTTCTTT
cdr3_aa: CASGSTGAATEAFF
d_call: TRBD1
v_call: TRBV2
clone_size: -
j_call: TRBJ1-1

cdr3_nt: TGTGCCAGCAGTCTACAGGGGGCAACTAATGAAAAACTGTTTTTT
cdr3_aa: CASSLQGATNEKLFF
d_call: TRBD1
v_call: TRBV7-9
clone_size: few
j_call: TRBJ1-4

cdr3_nt: TGCGCCAGCAGCCAAGTCTGGACAGGGGGCTTGGGTAATGAAAAACTGTTTTTT
cdr3_aa: CASSQVWTGGLGNEKLFF
d_call: TRBD1
v_call: TRBV4-1
clone_size: once
j_call: TRBJ1-4

cdr3_nt: TGCGCCAGCAGCCAAGATCAGGGTGCGTCCTACAATGAGCAGTTCTTC
cdr3_aa: CASSQDQGASYNEQFF
d_call: -
v_call: TRBV4-1
clone_size: -
j_call: TRBJ2-1

cdr3_nt: TGTGCCAGCAGCTTCACCGCGGTTGGCGAGCAGTACTTC
cdr3_aa: CASSFTAVGEQYF
d_call: -
v_call: TRBV11-3
clone_size: -
j_call: TRBJ2-7

cdr3_nt: TGTGCCAGTAGTATCCTAGCGGGGGCCGTCGAGCAGTACTTC
cdr3_aa: CASSILAGAVEQYF
d_call: TRBD2
v_call: TRBV19
clone_size: -
j_call: TRBJ2-7

cdr3_nt: TGTGCCAGCAGCCAAGGGGCAAAGAGAGAGACCCAGTACTTC
cdr3_aa: CASSQGAKRETQYF
d_call: -
v_call: TRBV3-1/TRBV3-2
clone_size: -
j_call: TRBJ2-5

cdr3_nt: TGTGCCAGCATTGGAACAGAGGGACTCTTCAACTCCTACGAGCAGTACTTC
cdr3_aa: CASIGTEGLFNSYEQYF
d_call: -
v_call: TRBV2
clone_size: -
j_call: TRBJ2-7

cdr3_nt: TGTGCCAGCAGTTCAAGCGGACAGGGACTTAATGAAAAACTGTTTTTT
cdr3_aa: CASSSSGQGLNEKLFF
d_call: TRBD1
v_call: TRBV28
clone_size: -
j_call: TRBJ1-4

cdr3_nt: TGTGCCAGCAGCGGTGGACAGGGTATGGCTAGCAATCAGCCCCAGCATTTT
cdr3_aa: CASSGGQGMASNQPQHF
d_call: TRBD1
v_call: TRBV2
clone_size: -
j_call: TRBJ1-5

cdr3_nt: TGCGCCAGCAGGGGGACTAGCGGGGAAGCTACGCAGTATTTT
cdr3_aa: CASRGTSGEATQYF
d_call: TRBD2
v_call: TRBV5-1
clone_size: few
j_call: TRBJ2-3

cdr3_nt: TGTGCCAGCAGCCAAGGAGGAGTCGGCTACACCTTC
cdr3_aa: CASSQGGVGYTF
d_call: -
v_call: TRBV3-1/TRBV3-2
clone_size: -
j_call: TRBJ1-2

cdr3_nt: TGTGCCAGCAGCTTAGATCAGGGCTGGTACACAGATACGCAGTATTTT
cdr3_aa: CASSLDQGWYTDTQYF
d_call: -
v_call: TRBV7-9
clone_size: once
j_call: TRBJ2-3

cdr3_nt: TGTGCCAGCAGTCGGACAGGGACTGGAAACACCATATATTTT
cdr3_aa: CASSRTGTGNTIYF
d_call: TRBD1
v_call: TRBV6-5
clone_size: -
j_call: TRBJ1-3

cdr3_nt: TGTGCCAGCAGTTATTCAGGGTCTGGAAACACCATATATTTT
cdr3_aa: CASSYSGSGNTIYF
d_call: -
v_call: TRBV6-5
clone_size: -
j_call: TRBJ1-3

cdr3_nt: TGTGCCAGCTCACCTTCCAGGACTGGGAACACTGAAGCTTTCTTT
cdr3_aa: CASSPSRTGNTEAFF
d_call: -
v_call: TRBV18
clone_size: -
j_call: TRBJ1-1

cdr3_nt: TGCGCCAGCAGCTTGGGGACTCTTGCTATGACTGAAGCTTTCTTT
cdr3_aa: CASSLGTLAMTEAFF
d_call: -
v_call: TRBV5-1
clone_size: -
j_call: TRBJ1-1

cdr3_nt: TGTGCCAGCAGTTATGAGGCTAGCGGGGTTGAGCAGTTCTTC
cdr3_aa: CASSYEASGVEQFF
d_call: TRBD2
v_call: TRBV6-5
clone_size: -
j_call: TRBJ2-1

cdr3_nt: TGTGCCAGCAGCCTAGCGGGGGGGGGAAATGAGCAGTTCTTC
cdr3_aa: CASSLAGGGNEQFF
d_call: TRBD2
v_call: TRBV7-2
clone_size: -
j_call: TRBJ2-1

cdr3_nt: TGTGCCAGCAGTCCGATAGCGGGACCGCCATATTTT
cdr3_aa: CASSPIAGPPYF
d_call: TRBD2
v_call: TRBV12-3/TRBV12-4
clone_size: -
j_call: TRBJ2-3

cdr3_nt: TGTGCCAGCGGCCGCGCGGGATCAGATACGCAGTATTTT
cdr3_aa: CASGRAGSDTQYF
d_call: -
v_call: TRBV28
clone_size: -
j_call: TRBJ2-3

cdr3_nt: TGTGCCAGCAGTGAGGACACGTCTGGCACCATATATTTT
cdr3_aa: CASSEDTSGTIYF
d_call: -
v_call: TRBV6-4
clone_size: -
j_call: TRBJ1-3

cdr3_nt: TGTGCCAGCAGTAGGGGGACTAGCGTCTCCTACGAGCAGTACTTC
cdr3_aa: CASSRGTSVSYEQYF
d_call: TRBD2
v_call: TRBV11-2
clone_size: -
j_call: TRBJ2-7

cdr3_nt: TGTGCCAGCAGTATACAGGGGGTCTACGAGCAGTACTTC
cdr3_aa: CASSIQGVYEQYF
d_call: TRBD1
v_call: TRBV28
clone_size: -
j_call: TRBJ2-7

cdr3_nt: TGTGCCAGCAGCCAACAGGGTCTCCTGGCCAAAAACATTCAGTACTTC
cdr3_aa: CASSQQGLLAKNIQYF
d_call: -
v_call: TRBV2
clone_size: -
j_call: TRBJ2-4

cdr3_nt: TGTGCCAGCAAATGGGGGACAGGGGGCCTCGAGCAGTACTTC
cdr3_aa: CASKWGTGGLEQYF
d_call: TRBD1
v_call: TRBV27
clone_size: -
j_call: TRBJ2-7

cdr3_nt: TGTGCCAGCAGCCAGGGCCCTACTCGGGAGACCCAGTACTTC
cdr3_aa: CASSQGPTRETQYF
d_call: -
v_call: TRBV3-1/TRBV3-2
clone_size: once
j_call: TRBJ2-5

cdr3_nt: TGTGCCAGCAGCCAAGAAGCTAGCGGGGGGGCGGTAGATACGCAGTATTTT
cdr3_aa: CASSQEASGGAVDTQYF
d_call: TRBD2
v_call: TRBV4-2
clone_size: -
j_call: TRBJ2-3

cdr3_nt: TGCGCCAGCAGCAGAACAGGGGGCCAGAACACTGAAGCTTTCTTT
cdr3_aa: CASSRTGGQNTEAFF
d_call: TRBD1
v_call: TRBV5-1
clone_size: -
j_call: TRBJ1-1

cdr3_nt: TGCGCCAGCAGCTTTCAGGGGGAGGTAAATTCACCCCTCCACTTT
cdr3_aa: CASSFQGEVNSPLHF
d_call: TRBD1
v_call: TRBV5-1
clone_size: once
j_call: TRBJ1-6

cdr3_nt: TGTGCCAGCAGCTTGGCATCTAGCGGGAGGGCCGGGAACATTCAGTACTTC
cdr3_aa: CASSLASSGRAGNIQYF
d_call: TRBD2
v_call: TRBV5-4
clone_size: -
j_call: TRBJ2-4

cdr3_nt: TGTGCCAGCACTTCCCGACAGGATACACTGCACGAGCAGTACTTC
cdr3_aa: CASTSRQDTLHEQYF
d_call: -
v_call: TRBV21-1
clone_size: -
j_call: TRBJ2-7

cdr3_nt: TGTGCCAGCCGGACAGAATTGTATCAAAAACTGTTTTTT
cdr3_aa: CASRTELYQKLFF
d_call: -
v_call: TRBV2
clone_size: -
j_call: TRBJ1-4

cdr3_nt: TGTGCCAGCAGAGCCGTTGCGGGCTACGAGCAGTACTTC
cdr3_aa: CASRAVAGYEQYF
d_call: -
v_call: TRBV3-1/TRBV3-2
clone_size: -
j_call: TRBJ2-7

cdr3_nt: TGTGCCAGCAGTGACGGGGATCTCTCACCCCTCCACTTT
cdr3_aa: CASSDGDLSPLHF
d_call: -
v_call: TRBV2
clone_size: -
j_call: TRBJ1-6

cdr3_nt: TGTGCCATCAGTGAGACAGGGTTCGGAAACACCATATATTTT
cdr3_aa: CAISETGFGNTIYF
d_call: -
v_call: TRBV10-3
clone_size: -
j_call: TRBJ1-3

cdr3_nt: TGTGCCAGCAGTTTAGCGAATGCCTTTGGCAACACCTTC
cdr3_aa: CASSLANAFGNTF
d_call: -
v_call: TRBV12-3/TRBV12-4
clone_size: -
j_call: TRBJ1-2

cdr3_nt: TGCGCCAGCAGCCAAGATTCTGGTCACAGCCCAACTAATGAAAAACTGTTTTTT
cdr3_aa: CASSQDSGHSPTNEKLFF
d_call: -
v_call: TRBV4-1
clone_size: -
j_call: TRBJ1-4

cdr3_nt: TGTGCCATCAGTGTCCGGGACAGGGAAAATTCACCCCTCCACTTT
cdr3_aa: CAISVRDRENSPLHF
d_call: TRBD1
v_call: TRBV10-3
clone_size: -
j_call: TRBJ1-6

cdr3_nt: TGTGCCAGTAGTAGGGGAGGGTATAGCAATCAGCCCCAGCATTTT
cdr3_aa: CASSRGGYSNQPQHF
d_call: -
v_call: TRBV19
clone_size: -
j_call: TRBJ1-5

cdr3_nt: TGTGCCAGCAGTGAAAGGGTAGGGGGATTTGGCTACACCTTC
cdr3_aa: CASSERVGGFGYTF
d_call: -
v_call: TRBV6-1
clone_size: once
j_call: TRBJ1-2

cdr3_nt: TGTGCCAGCAGCCAAGAGTCGAGGAACACTGAAGCTTTCTTT
cdr3_aa: CASSQESRNTEAFF
d_call: -
v_call: TRBV3-1/TRBV3-2
clone_size: -
j_call: TRBJ1-1